Below are 5 T cell receptor beta chains sequenced from a single sample in a study of blood T cell repertoires in COVID-19. The method was immunoSEQ multiplex PCR; TCRdb's version includes in-frame clones alone and lacks a portion of them. The sample lists a few hundred thousand clones; 82% were seen once. Material for sequencing was peripheral blood. Receptors were obtained from a woman in her late teens or twenties with acute or convalescent COVID-19.

This clone was observed once. This chain links TRBV7-9 with TRBJ2-1; D perhaps matches TRBD2 (6 bases). V lost 2 bases to trimming and J lost 5 bases, with 16 bases between them. This CDR3 region has 16 residues. Germline V gene sequence: CDR1 SEHNR, CDR2 FQNEAQ (reference sequence). CDR3: CASSLIVGRANNEQFF. In nucleotides, the CDR3 is TGTGCCAGCAGCTTAATTGTCGGGAGAGCGAACAATGAGCAGTTCTTC.

The DNA of the CDR3 is TGTGCCTGGAGTGTACAGGTGACACAACCTGGTGGCTACACCTTC. Its translation is CAWSVQVTQPGGYTF. This sequence joins TRBV30 and TRBJ1-2; the D gene is possibly TRBD1 (5 bases). The CDR3 consists of 15 residues. Per germline, CDR1 GTSNPN and CDR2 SVGIG (reference sequence). Trimming took off 0 bases at V and 7 bases at J, with 18 bases between the two ends.

The chain recombines TRBV19 with TRBJ2-5; possible D gene TRBD2, 5 bases. Per the germline V gene, CDR1 is LNHDA and CDR2 is SQIVND (reference sequence). V was trimmed by 7 bases and J by 4 bases, leaving 10 bases between them. This CDR3 is built from 12 residues. The CDR3 here is CASTDLGETQYF. CDR3 DNA sequence: TGTGCCAGTACGGACTTGGGAGAGACCCAGTACTTC.

Concerning this clone itself: The same CDR3 also results from other DNA sequences found in this sample. The chain joins TRBV18 to TRBJ2-5; TRBD1 matches 7 bases. Per germline, CDR1 KGHSH and CDR2 LQKENI. The V and J ends lost 3 bases and 2 bases, in that order; junction bases with no gene match: 6. CDR3 size: 15 residues. The DNA for the CDR3 is TGTGCCAGCTCACCGGTGCAGGGGGTACAAGAGACCCAGTACTTC. It specifies CASSPVQGVQETQYF.

The chain combines TRBV11-2 with TRBJ1-2, with 9 bases identical to TRBD1. V was clipped by 4 bases and J by 8 bases; unmatched bases: 5. This CDR3 comprises 13 residues. The germline gives CDR1 SGHAT, CDR2 FQNNGV. The CDR3 spells CASSSTGGEGYTF. The CDR3, as DNA: TGTGCCAGCAGCTCGACAGGGGGGGAGGGCTACACCTTC.